This T cell receptor (beta chain) was recorded in a study of technical replicates of blood from several donors (dated by TCRdb to the late 2010s). Library construction relied on the immunoSEQ multiplex PCR assay. TCRdb's version of the immuneACCESS table is confined to in-frame rearrangements and falls short of the full clone set. An unresolved V gene accounts for under half of the shortfall where checked; the remainder is of unknown origin. This sample comprises roughly 60,000 clones, 86% of them detected only once. Clones ranked in the top ten supply 5% to 5.5% of the sample. Per the germline V gene, MGHRA is the CDR1 and YSYEKL is the CDR2. The junction carries 16 bases between V and J, which are trimmed by 4 bases and 15 bases respectively. The CDR3 sequence holds 12 residues, the cysteine and phenylalanine included. Of all the DNA, just the CDR3 is kept, 36 bases in frame from base 1. As to this clone: The clone's antigen remains unknown. There are no base qualities to consult, and no much larger clone falls within one base.

Sequencing used PBMCs. This sequence uses TRBV4-1 and TRBJ2-1; a tentative D call is TRBD2 (6 bases match). This TCR was recovered from a human donor in good health. Some clones in this sample may be carry-over from other donors' samples. The CDR3 region has the sequence CASSPVAGNRFF. The nucleotide sequence reads as follows: TGCGCCAGCAGCCCCGTGGCGGGGAATCGGTTCTTC.